Sequencing of this T cell receptor (beta chain) was carried out in a study of T cells in Graves' hyperthyroidism and ophthalmopathy (dated by TCRdb to about 2019). About the investigation overall: Peripheral blood samples were taken at the time of initial diagnosis, prior to any treatment. The paper describes TCR Vbeta CDR3 sequencing of fewer than 150 peripheral blood samples, made up of 40 to 45 ophthalmopathy patients, more than 70 hyperthyroidism patients and 17 progressor patients. Whether ophthalmopathy could be predicted prospectively was tested in an independent validation cohort made up of approximately 19 hyperthyroidism patients plus 17 patients who later progressed to ophthalmopathy. Once sampling was done, hyperthyroidism patients were given methimazole at a starting dose of 30 mg daily, whereas ophthalmopathy patients were given high-dose intravenous methylprednisolone. Thyroid tissue and blood T-cell repertoires from several Graves' hyperthyroidism patients were also compared in the study. For training and testing, the 100 or so patients in the discovery cohort were randomly divided in a 7:3 ratio. A discovery cohort of about a hundred patients, roughly 40 with Graves' ophthalmopathy and fewer than 65 with stable Graves' hyperthyroidism, was used to find distinguishing TCR V-J signatures. What the research found in general, with its limitations: In validation, the model predicted progression to ophthalmopathy a median of roughly six months before onset, with approximately 71% sensitivity and just under 75% specificity. Sample size was not statistically predetermined, and blinding of investigators to group allocation was not performed. Most expanded thyroid clonotypes (frequency above 0.001) were also detected in blood, a finding suggesting that blood repertoires may reflect thyroid immune responses. A model built on a 13 V-J signature distinguished ophthalmopathy from stable hyperthyroidism, reaching about 89% sensitivity and about 81% specificity in cross-validation and 80%/75% in testing.

Ophthalmopathy patients had moderately to severely active disease, with a Clinical Activity Score of 3 or more, a NOSPECS grade of 4 or more, and a disease duration of less than 3 months. Exclusion was applied to patients with uncontrolled infections, other autoimmune diseases, pregnancy or lactation. Clinical symptoms, serum thyroxine and TRAb, thyroid ultrasound, and orbital computed tomography formed the basis for the diagnoses. PBMCs were isolated from approximately 10 ml of fresh peripheral blood by Ficoll-Paque density gradient centrifugation. Total RNA was extracted using Trizol reagent, and RNA quality was assessed on an Agilent 2100 Bioanalyzer. V lost 4 bases and J lost 8 bases; the stretch between them is 14 bases long. The germline V gene (reference sequence) gives CDR1 as DFQATT and CDR2 as SNEGSKA. The CDR3 contains 12 residues, cysteine and phenylalanine counted. Only CDR3 DNA remains: 36 bases, in frame from the first base.

The TCR beta CDR3 regions were amplified from the RNA transcripts. The first round of RT-PCR for the TCR CDR3 was performed with the HTBI primer set and the Qiagen OneStep RT-PCR kit. A second multiplex PCR round built the libraries, followed by size selection and purification. The libraries were sequenced on an Illumina HiSeq2000 using paired-end 100 bp reads. The paper's data handling went like this. SOAPnuke was used to process the raw data, removing reads that contained adapters or uncalled bases, had a mean Phred below 15, or lacked an exact match to the constant primer or identifier. COPE v1.2.5 was used to merge the high-quality paired reads, and each unique nucleotide sequence was defined as a clonotype. MiTCR v1.1 was used to align the clonotypes against IMGT TRBV, TRBD and TRBJ reference segments. The analysis was restricted to V-J combinations with a frequency above 0.0001, which together covered about 99% of the repertoires. A TCS score was defined as the ratio between F50 (clonal expansion) and ExV (chaos), using BLOSUM62-based TCRdist between CDR3 peptides within each V-J. Welch's t-statistics and random forest reduced 500 to 550 V-J features to some 14, which were used in a naive Bayes classifier (R e1071). TCRdb trimmed public reads at Q25 via fastp, called clones via MiXCR and kept in-frame beta chains. When rows share a CDR3 protein, they turn into one entry using the most common DNA and genes. For this entry, the V and J calls and clone size follow TCRdb and not the study's own pipeline. The sample has roughly 280,000 distinct CDR3 sequences on record, 15% to 20% of them singletons. Approximately 60% of the sample comes from the top ten.

In this sample, this clonotype turned up many times. Its antigen has not been determined. Nothing much larger sits one base from this clone, and base qualities are not available. The chain joins TRBV20-1 to TRBJ1-1, with TRBD1 tentatively as D gene (6 bases match). The material sequenced was blood. The receptor was derived from a woman aged 55 to 70 with Graves' ophthalmopathy. For the CDR3, the sequence is CSATGTLREAFF. The sequenced DNA: TGCAGTGCTACCGGGACACTTCGGGAAGCTTTCTTT.